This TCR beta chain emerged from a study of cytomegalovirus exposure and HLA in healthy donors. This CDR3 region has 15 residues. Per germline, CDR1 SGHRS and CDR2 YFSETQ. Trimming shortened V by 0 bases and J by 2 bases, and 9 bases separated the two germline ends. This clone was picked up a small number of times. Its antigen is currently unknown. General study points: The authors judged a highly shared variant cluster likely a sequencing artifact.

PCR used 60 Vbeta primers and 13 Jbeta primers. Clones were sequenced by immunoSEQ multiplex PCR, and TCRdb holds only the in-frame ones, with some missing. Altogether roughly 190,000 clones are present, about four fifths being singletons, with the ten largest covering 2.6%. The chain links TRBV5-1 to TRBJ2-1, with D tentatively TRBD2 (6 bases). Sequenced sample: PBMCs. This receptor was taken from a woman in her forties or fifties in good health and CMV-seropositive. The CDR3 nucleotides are TGCGCCAGCAGCTTGGTCGGGGGACCCTACAATGAGCAGTTCTTC. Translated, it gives CASSLVGGPYNEQFF.